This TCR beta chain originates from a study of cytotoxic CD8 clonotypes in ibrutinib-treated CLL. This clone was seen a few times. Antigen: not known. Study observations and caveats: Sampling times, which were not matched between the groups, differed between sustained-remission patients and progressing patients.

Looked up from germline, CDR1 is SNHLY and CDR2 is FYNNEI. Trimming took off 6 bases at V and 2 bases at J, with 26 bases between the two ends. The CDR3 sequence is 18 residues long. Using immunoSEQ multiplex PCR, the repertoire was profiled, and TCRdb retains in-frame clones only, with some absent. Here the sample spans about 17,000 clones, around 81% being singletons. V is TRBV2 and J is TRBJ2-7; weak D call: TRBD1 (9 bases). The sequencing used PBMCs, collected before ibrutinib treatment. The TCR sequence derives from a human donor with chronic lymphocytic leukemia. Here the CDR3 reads CASSAQGASGSVTYEQYF. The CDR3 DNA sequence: TGTGCCAGCAGCGCACAGGGGGCTAGCGGGTCGGTCACCTACGAGCAGTACTTC. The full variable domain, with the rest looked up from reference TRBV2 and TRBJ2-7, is EPEVTQTPSHQVTQMGQEVILRCVPISNHLYFYWYRQILGQKVEFLVSFYNNEISEKSEIFDDQFSVERPDGSNFTLKIRSTKLEDSAMYFCASSAQGASGSVTYEQYFGPGTRLTVT.